One sample yielded the 5 T cell receptor beta chains listed below, sequenced in a study of blood T cell repertoires in COVID-19. Libraries were prepared by immunoSEQ multiplex PCR; TCRdb keeps only in-frame clonotypes and omits some of them. This table has about 360,000 clones, around 86% appearing once. Sequences were obtained from peripheral blood. Every receptor here comes from a human donor in a cohort sampled during active COVID-19.

The chain uses TRBV28 and TRBJ2-1, with 13 bases matching TRBD2. CDR1 is MDHEN, CDR2 SYDVKM, per germline. V gave up 6 bases and J gave up 9 bases; unmatched junction bases: 8. CDR3 length: 15 residues. CDR3 protein: CASSYGLAGVGEQFF. The CDR3 nucleotides read TGTGCCAGCAGCTACGGACTAGCGGGAGTGGGTGAGCAGTTCTTC.

The V call is TRBV12-3 or TRBV12-4, the J call TRBJ2-7; 7 bases fit TRBD1. The CDR3 sequence is 13 residues long. Trimming removed 4 bases from V and 1 base from J; junction bases left unmatched: 1. The CDR3 is CASSSGGSYEQYF. The DNA for the CDR3 is TGTGCCAGCAGTTCAGGGGGATCCTACGAGCAGTACTTC.

The rearrangement links TRBV7-2 to TRBJ2-3, with 8 bases fitting TRBD1. The ends lost 1 base at V and 1 base at J; junction bases unmatched: 7. Germline CDR1 is SGHTA and CDR2 is FQGNSA. CDR3 size: 17 residues. The CDR3 DNA reads as TGTGCCAGCAGCTTAGATATGGCAGGGGGCGGCACAGATACGCAGTATTTT. Protein sequence: CASSLDMAGGGTDTQYF.

The chain joins TRBV18 to TRBJ2-4, with TRBD2 identical over 9 bases. Unmatched junction bases numbered 5, after V lost 5 bases and J lost 0 bases. Germline lookup yields CDR1 KGHSH and CDR2 LQKENI. This CDR3 has 16 residues. The CDR3 protein is CASSISGRGAKNIQYF. The CDR3 DNA reads as TGTGCCAGCTCAATTAGCGGGAGAGGAGCCAAAAACATTCAGTACTTC.

This clone was found once. The V and J genes are TRBV6-5 and TRBJ1-5; tentative D call: TRBD1 (5 bases). The length of the CDR3 is 14 residues. Per the germline V gene, CDR1 is MNHEY and CDR2 is SVGAGI. Trimming cost V 7 bases and J 2 bases, with 12 bases left between them. As DNA, the CDR3 is TGTGCCAGCACAACCAGGGCCCGCAATCAGCCCCAGCATTTT. Encoded protein: CASTTRARNQPQHF.